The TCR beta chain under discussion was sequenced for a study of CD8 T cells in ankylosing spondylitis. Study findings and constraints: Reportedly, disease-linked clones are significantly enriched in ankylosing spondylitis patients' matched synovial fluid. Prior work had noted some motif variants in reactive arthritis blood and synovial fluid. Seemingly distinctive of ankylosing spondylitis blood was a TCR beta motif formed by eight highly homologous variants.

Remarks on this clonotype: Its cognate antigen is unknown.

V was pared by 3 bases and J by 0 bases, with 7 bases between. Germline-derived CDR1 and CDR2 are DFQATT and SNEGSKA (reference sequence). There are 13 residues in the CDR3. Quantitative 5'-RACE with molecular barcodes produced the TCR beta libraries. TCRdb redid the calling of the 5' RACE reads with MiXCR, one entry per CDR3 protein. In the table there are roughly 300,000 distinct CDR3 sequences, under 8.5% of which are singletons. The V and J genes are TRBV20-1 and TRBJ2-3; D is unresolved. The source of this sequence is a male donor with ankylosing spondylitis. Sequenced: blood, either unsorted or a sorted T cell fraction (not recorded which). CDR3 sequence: CSASLTSTDTQYF. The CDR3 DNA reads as TGCAGTGCTAGCCTCACTAGCACAGATACGCAGTATTTT.